Listed here is a single TCR beta chain. What it binds is unknown. This record comes from a study of cytomegalovirus exposure and HLA in healthy donors. Study-wide findings and caveats: The study reported that TCR beta sequences accurately predicted HLA-A and HLA-B alleles in most subjects. Later findings reportedly placed an Asian-associated ancestry cluster below the roughly 700-donor mean for N-insertions.

13 Jbeta primers and 60 Vbeta primers were used for the PCR. Assay used: immunoSEQ multiplex PCR; TCRdb lists only in-frame clones, some missing. Of tens of thousands of clones listed, about 71% are singletons. The germline V gene has CDR1 GTSNPN and CDR2 SVGIG (reference sequence). V was trimmed by 5 bases and J by 1 base, leaving 14 bases between them. The CDR3 is 14 residues long. This chain joins TRBV30 and TRBJ1-2; D unclear. The material sequenced was PBMCs. This receptor was taken from a woman in her 40s in good health and CMV-seronegative. The CDR3 region is CAWPGRRDNYGYTF. Written as DNA, the CDR3 is TGTGCCTGGCCCGGCCGGAGAGATAACTATGGCTACACCTTC.